The following is a T cell receptor beta chain sequence with its context. This entry is derived from a study of blood T cell repertoires in COVID-19. About the research overall: The analysed material was cDNA or gDNA that came from T cells, B-cell-depleted T cells, or PBMCs.

Clones were read by immunoSEQ multiplex PCR, and TCRdb kept only the in-frame ones, dropping some. The sample lists fewer than 500,000 clones; 70% to 90% were seen once. Germline V gene sequence: CDR1 SNHLY, CDR2 FYNNEI. The CDR3 consists of 13 residues. Trimming took 5 bases from V and 8 from J, leaving 12 bases between them. The rearrangement links TRBV2 to TRBJ1-4; a weak D match, TRBD1 (5 bases). The sequenced sample was peripheral blood. This receptor was taken from a young man with COVID-19, enrolled during active disease. Here the CDR3 reads CASSLQVQEKLFF. The CDR3 DNA is TGTGCCAGCAGTCTACAGGTTCAGGAAAAACTGTTTTTT.